One sample yielded the 13 T cell receptor beta chains listed below, sequenced in a study of cytomegalovirus exposure and HLA in healthy donors. Primers: 60 Vbeta forward and 13 Jbeta reverse. This table comes from immunoSEQ multiplex PCR, and its TCRdb copy is limited to in-frame clones, with some not included. The sample includes 150,000 to 200,000 clones, under 85% of them seen just once. The sequenced material came from PBMCs. All receptors derive from a female donor in good health and CMV-seronegative.

This sequence joins TRBV27 and TRBJ2-6; TRBD2 is a possible D gene (6 bases). V was clipped by 0 bases and J by 0 bases, with 9 bases between them. The V gene's germline CDR1 is MNHEY and CDR2 SMNVEV (reference sequence). The CDR3 totals 17 residues. Here the CDR3 reads CASSLSPGGSGANVLTF. The CDR3, as DNA: TGTGCCAGCAGTTTATCGCCCGGGGGCTCTGGGGCCAACGTCCTGACTTTC. Together with reference TRBV27 and TRBJ2-6, the CDR3 gives the full variable domain: EAQVTQNPRYLITVTGKKLTVTCSQNMNHEYMSWYRQDPGLGLRQIYYSMNVEVTDKGDVPEGYKVSRKEKRNFPLILESPSPNQTSLYFCASSLSPGGSGANVLTFGAGSRLTVL.

This clone was counted only a few times. The J gene is TRBJ1-6, the V gene TRBV4-3, with a tentative D call TRBD1 (5 bases). Trimming pared 0 bases from V and 8 bases from J, leaving 14 bases between. Germline CDR1 is LGHNA and CDR2 is YSLEER. CDR3 length: 16 residues. CDR3 bases: TGCGCCAGCAGCCAAGATAAGGGGTTTAGGGATTCACCCCTCCACTTT. Translation gives CASSQDKGFRDSPLHF.

This clone appeared a few times. The J gene is TRBJ2-1, the V gene TRBV5-1; D is ambiguous. The CDR3 runs 15 residues. CDR1 and CDR2 from the germline V gene are SGHRS and YFSETQ. V was pared by 5 bases and J by 0 bases, with 12 bases between. The CDR3 region has the DNA TGCGCCAGCAGGGTAGAAATAAGCTCCTACAATGAGCAGTTCTTC. As protein: CASRVEISSYNEQFF.

In DNA, the CDR3 is TGTGCCAGCAGCGTAGAAGGCAGGGAAAATGAAAAACTGTTTTTT. It yields the protein CASSVEGRENEKLFF. The V gene is TRBV9, the J gene TRBJ1-4, with a tentative D call TRBD1 (5 bases). Germline V lookup: CDR1 SGDLS, CDR2 YYNGEE. The CDR3 covers 15 residues. V was clipped by 0 bases and J by 5 bases, with 11 bases between them.

This rearrangement joins TRBV6-5 to TRBJ1-6, with 9 bases that match TRBD1. J was trimmed by 9 bases and V by 6 bases; bases with no gene match: 6. This CDR3 comprises 14 residues. Germline loops: CDR1 MNHEY, CDR2 SVGAGI. CDR3 in amino acids: CASSPDRGSSPLHF. For the CDR3, the DNA is TGTGCCAGCAGCCCGGACAGGGGTTCTTCACCCCTCCACTTT.

CDR3 nucleotides: TGTGCCACCACGGCCGAGGTGGGGGCTAAGACCCAGTACTTC. Protein: CATTAEVGAKTQYF. The rearrangement uses TRBV19 and TRBJ2-5; tentatively, D is TRBD1 (6 bases). Deletions cut 10 bases from V and 6 bases from J, with 21 bases between. CDR3 length equals 14 residues. CDR1 and CDR2 from the germline V gene are LNHDA and SQIVND (reference sequence). The entire variable domain, with the rest obtained from reference TRBV19 and TRBJ2-5, is as follows: DGGITQSPKYLFRKEGQNVTLSCEQNLNHDAMYWYRQDPGQGLRLIYYSQIVNDFQKGDIAEGYSVSREKKESFPLTVTSAQKNPTAFYLCATTAEVGAKTQYFGPGTRLLVL.

To note about this clone: Distinct nucleotide sequences in the sample also encode this CDR3. V gene TRBV5-4 combines with J gene TRBJ2-7; TRBD2 agrees at 7 bases. This CDR3 is built from 15 residues. Germline values: CDR1 SGHNT, CDR2 YYREEE (reference sequence). The junction had 5 bases not matched to a gene; V was cut back by 0 bases and J by 2 bases. Here the CDR3 reads CASSLGSGRAYEQYF. The CDR3 DNA reads TGTGCCAGCAGCTTGGGGTCAGGGAGGGCCTACGAGCAGTACTTC. The whole variable domain, remainder taken from reference TRBV5-4 and TRBJ2-7, is ETGVTQSPTHLIKTRGQQVTLRCSSQSGHNTVSWYQQALGQGPQFIFQYYREEENGRGNFPPRFSGLQFPNYSSELNVNALELDDSALYLCASSLGSGRAYEQYFGPGTRLTVT.

The chain recombines TRBV7-7 with TRBJ1-4; D gene unclear. V was pared by 5 bases and J by 0 bases, with 13 bases between. The CDR3 length is 16 residues. CDR1 is SSHAT, CDR2 FNYEAQ, per germline (reference sequence). CDR3 DNA: TGTGCCAGCAGCGTTGGGCCCAGAACAACTAATGAAAAACTGTTTTTT. This gives the protein CASSVGPRTTNEKLFF.

This rearrangement joins TRBV10-3 to TRBJ1-2; no firm D call. Trimming pared 0 bases from V and 7 bases from J, leaving 12 bases between. Germline CDR1 is ENHRY and CDR2 is SYGVKD. The length of the CDR3 is 14 residues. The CDR3 region is CAISESSGFGGYTF. The CDR3 DNA reads as TGTGCCATCAGTGAGTCATCAGGATTCGGTGGCTACACCTTC.

This clone has ten or more counts. The chain employs TRBV6-1 and TRBJ2-7; a possible D gene is TRBD1 (5 bases). The CDR3 covers 16 residues. Trimming left V 5 bases short and J 2 bases short, with 19 bases between. The germline gives CDR1 MNHNS, CDR2 SASEGT. CDR3 nucleotide sequence: TGTGCCAGCAGTAAAGAGTGGGCAGGGAACACCTACGAGCAGTACTTC. Its translation is CASSKEWAGNTYEQYF.

The chain couples TRBV10-3 to TRBJ1-5; no reliable D call. Looked up from germline, CDR1 is ENHRY and CDR2 is SYGVKD. The V gene lost 0 bases and the J gene lost 1 base, with 10 bases spanning the gap. This CDR3 is built from 16 residues. As DNA, the CDR3 is TGTGCCATCAGTGAGTCGGTAGTCTTGAGCAATCAGCCCCAGCATTTT. It is translated as CAISESVVLSNQPQHF.

This clone has more than one count but fewer than ten. The chain uses TRBV9 and TRBJ2-1, with a tentative D call TRBD2 (6 bases). CDR1 is SGDLS and CDR2 is YYNGEE in the germline V gene. V shed 3 bases and J shed 0 bases, with 16 bases lying between them. The CDR3 sequence is 17 residues long. The CDR3 nucleotides are TGTGCCAGCAGCGGAAGACTAGTGGCGAGCTCCTACAATGAGCAGTTCTTC. Its translation: CASSGRLVASSYNEQFF.

This chain links TRBV4-1 with TRBJ2-7; 8 bases line up with TRBD2. CDR3 length: 15 residues. The germline gives CDR1 MGHRA, CDR2 YSYEKL. Trimming cost V 4 bases and J 1 base; bases outside gene matches: 6. The DNA of the CDR3 is TGCGCCAGCAGCCCTAGCGGGCTGTCGTCCTACGAGCAGTACTTC. Its protein product is CASSPSGLSSYEQYF.